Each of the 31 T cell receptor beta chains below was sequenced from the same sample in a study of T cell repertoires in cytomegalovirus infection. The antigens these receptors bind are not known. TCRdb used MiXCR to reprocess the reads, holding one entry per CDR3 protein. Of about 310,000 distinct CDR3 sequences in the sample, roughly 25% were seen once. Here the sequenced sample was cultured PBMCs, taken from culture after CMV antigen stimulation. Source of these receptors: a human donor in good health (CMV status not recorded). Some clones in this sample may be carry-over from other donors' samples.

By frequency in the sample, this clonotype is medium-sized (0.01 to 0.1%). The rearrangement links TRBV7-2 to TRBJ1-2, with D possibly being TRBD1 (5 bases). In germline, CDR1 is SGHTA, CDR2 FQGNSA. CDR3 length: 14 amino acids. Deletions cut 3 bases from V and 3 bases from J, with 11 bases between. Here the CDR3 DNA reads TGTGCCAGCAGCTTCAGCAGGGACGACTATGGCTACACCTTC. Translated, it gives CASSFSRDDYGYTF.

CDR3 DNA: TGCGCCAGCAGCGATCTCTCACAGGGGCGGGCTAACTATGGCTACACCTTC. It is translated as CASSDLSQGRANYGYTF. The chain is built from TRBV4-1 and TRBJ1-2; TRBD1 matches 7 bases. The CDR3 has 17 residues. Germline assignment: CDR1 MGHRA and CDR2 YSYEKL. V trimming: 5 bases; J trimming: 0 bases; junction bases outside the gene matches: 12.

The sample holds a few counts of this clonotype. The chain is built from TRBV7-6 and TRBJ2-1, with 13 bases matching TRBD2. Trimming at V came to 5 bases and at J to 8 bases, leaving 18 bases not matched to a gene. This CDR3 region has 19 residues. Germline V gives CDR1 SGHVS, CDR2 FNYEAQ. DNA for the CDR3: TGTGCCAGCAGCCGAGGACTAGCGGGAGTACCCCCGGGAGTATATGAGCAGTTCTTC. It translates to CASSRGLAGVPPGVYEQFF.

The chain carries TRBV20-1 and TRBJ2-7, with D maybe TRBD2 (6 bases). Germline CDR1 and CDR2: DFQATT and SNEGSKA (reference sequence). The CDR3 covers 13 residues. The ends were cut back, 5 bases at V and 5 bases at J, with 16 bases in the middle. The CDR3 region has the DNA TGCAGTGCTGGGGGACTTAACCCCGACGAGCAGTACGTC. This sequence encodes CSAGGLNPDEQYV.

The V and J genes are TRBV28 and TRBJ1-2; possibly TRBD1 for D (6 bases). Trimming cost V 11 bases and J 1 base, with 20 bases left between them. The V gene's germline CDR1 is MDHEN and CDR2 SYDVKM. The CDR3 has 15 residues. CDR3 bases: TGTGCCGCGGGGGGCTACGGACAGCTTAACTATGGCTACACCTTC. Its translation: CAAGGYGQLNYGYTF.

The CDR3 spells CATSDASGTLTDTQYF. The CDR3 bases are TGTGCCACCAGTGATGCTAGCGGGACTCTGACAGATACGCAGTATTTT. The chain employs TRBV24-1 and TRBJ2-3, with 9 bases fitting TRBD2. After removal of 3 bases from V and 3 bases from J, the junction contained 6 bases not matched to a gene. This CDR3 has 16 amino acids. CDR1 is KGHDR and CDR2 is SFDVKD in the germline V gene.

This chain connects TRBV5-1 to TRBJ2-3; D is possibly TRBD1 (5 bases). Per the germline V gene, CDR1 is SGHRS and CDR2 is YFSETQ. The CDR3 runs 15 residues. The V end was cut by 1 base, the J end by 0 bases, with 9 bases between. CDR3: CASSLQGQSTDTQYF. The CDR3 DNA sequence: TGCGCCAGCAGCTTGCAGGGTCAGAGCACAGATACGCAGTATTTT.

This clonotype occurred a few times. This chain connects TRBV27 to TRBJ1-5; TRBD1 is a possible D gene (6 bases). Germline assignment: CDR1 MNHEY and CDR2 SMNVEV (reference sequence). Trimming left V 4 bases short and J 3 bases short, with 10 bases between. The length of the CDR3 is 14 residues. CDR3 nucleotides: TGTGCCAGCAGTTCTGACAGGAACAATCAGCCCCAGCATTTT. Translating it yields CASSSDRNNQPQHF.

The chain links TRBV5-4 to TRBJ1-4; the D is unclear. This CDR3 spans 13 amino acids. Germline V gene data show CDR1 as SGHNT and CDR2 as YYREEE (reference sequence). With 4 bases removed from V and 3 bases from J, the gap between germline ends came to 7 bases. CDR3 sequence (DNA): TGTGCCAGCAGCCTCCCGTCTAATGAAAAACTGTTTTTT. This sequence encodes CASSLPSNEKLFF.

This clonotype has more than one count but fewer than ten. This CDR3 reads CASSSTGYSGNTIYF. CDR3 nucleotide sequence: TGTGCCAGCAGTTCGACGGGTTACTCTGGAAACACCATATATTTT. This chain joins TRBV27 and TRBJ1-3; D call uncertain. V gave up 4 bases and J gave up 0 bases, with 10 bases separating them. The CDR3 length is 15 residues. Germline CDR1 is MNHEY and CDR2 is SMNVEV (reference sequence).

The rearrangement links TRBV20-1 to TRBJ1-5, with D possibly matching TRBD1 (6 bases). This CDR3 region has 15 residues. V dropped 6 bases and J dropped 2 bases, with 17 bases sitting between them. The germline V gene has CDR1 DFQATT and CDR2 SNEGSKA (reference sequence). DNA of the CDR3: TGCAGTGCGAAGAGGGGGACCGGAGGCAATCAGCCCCAGCATTTT. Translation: CSAKRGTGGNQPQHF.

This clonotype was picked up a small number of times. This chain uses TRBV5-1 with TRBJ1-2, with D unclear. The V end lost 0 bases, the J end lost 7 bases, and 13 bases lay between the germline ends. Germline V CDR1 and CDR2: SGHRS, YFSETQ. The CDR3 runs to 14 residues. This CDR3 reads CASSLGQGDGGYTF. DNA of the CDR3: TGCGCCAGCAGCTTGGGACAAGGAGATGGTGGCTACACCTTC.

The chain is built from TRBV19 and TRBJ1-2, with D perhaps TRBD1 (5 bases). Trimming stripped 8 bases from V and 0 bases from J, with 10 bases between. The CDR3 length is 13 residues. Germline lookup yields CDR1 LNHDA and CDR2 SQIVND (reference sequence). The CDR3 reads CASLEGSNYGYTF. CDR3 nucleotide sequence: TGTGCCAGTCTAGAGGGGTCTAACTATGGCTACACCTTC.

CDR3 coding DNA: TGTGCCAGCAGCTTAAGAGGACTAGCGGTCTCCGATACGCAGTATTTT. Translating gives CASSLRGLAVSDTQYF. The V call is TRBV7-9, the J call TRBJ2-3, with 10 bases matching TRBD2. This CDR3 spans 16 amino acids. The V gene end was trimmed by 2 bases and the J gene end by 6 bases; junction bases not matched to a gene: 8. Germline CDR1 reads SEHNR; CDR2 reads FQNEAQ (reference sequence).

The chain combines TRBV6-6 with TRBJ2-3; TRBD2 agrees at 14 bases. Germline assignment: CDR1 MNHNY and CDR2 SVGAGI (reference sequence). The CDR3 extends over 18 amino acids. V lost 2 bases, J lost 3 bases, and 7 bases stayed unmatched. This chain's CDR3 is CASSYTTSGRAGTDTQYF. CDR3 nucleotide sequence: TGTGCCAGCAGTTACACGACTAGCGGGAGGGCCGGGACAGATACGCAGTATTTT.

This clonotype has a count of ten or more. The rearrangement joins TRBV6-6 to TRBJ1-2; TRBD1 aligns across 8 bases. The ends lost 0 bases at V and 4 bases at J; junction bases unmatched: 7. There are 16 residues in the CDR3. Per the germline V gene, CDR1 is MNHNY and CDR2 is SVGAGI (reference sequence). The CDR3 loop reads CASSYSRTGLGYGYTF. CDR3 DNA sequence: TGTGCCAGCAGTTACTCTAGGACAGGGTTGGGCTATGGCTACACCTTC.

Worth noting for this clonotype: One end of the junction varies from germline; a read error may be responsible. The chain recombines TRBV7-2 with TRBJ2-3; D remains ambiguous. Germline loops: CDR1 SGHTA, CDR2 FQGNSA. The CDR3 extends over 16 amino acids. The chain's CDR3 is CVSSLSATSRTDTQYF. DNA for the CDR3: TGTGTCAGCAGCTTATCAGCGACGTCTCGCACAGATACGCAGTATTTT.

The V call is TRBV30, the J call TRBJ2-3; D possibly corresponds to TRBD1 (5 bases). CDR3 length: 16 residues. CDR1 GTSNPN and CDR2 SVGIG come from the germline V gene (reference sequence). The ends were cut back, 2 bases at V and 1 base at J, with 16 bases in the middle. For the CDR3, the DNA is TGTGCCTGGAGTTGGGGCTCAGATTACGGCACAGATACGCAGTATTTT. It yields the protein CAWSWGSDYGTDTQYF.

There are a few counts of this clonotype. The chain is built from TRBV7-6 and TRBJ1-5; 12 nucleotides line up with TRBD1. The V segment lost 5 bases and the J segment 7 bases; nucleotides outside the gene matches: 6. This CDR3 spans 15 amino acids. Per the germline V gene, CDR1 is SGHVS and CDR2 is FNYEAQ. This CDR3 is CASSPGQGAMQPQHF. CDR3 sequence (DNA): TGTGCCAGCAGCCCGGGACAGGGGGCTATGCAGCCCCAGCATTTT.

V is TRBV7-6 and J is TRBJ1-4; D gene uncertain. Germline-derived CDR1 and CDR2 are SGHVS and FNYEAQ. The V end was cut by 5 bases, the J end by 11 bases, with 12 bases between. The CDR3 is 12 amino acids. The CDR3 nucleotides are TGTGCCAGCAGCCCCACGGGGATGAAACTGTTTTTT. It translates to CASSPTGMKLFF.

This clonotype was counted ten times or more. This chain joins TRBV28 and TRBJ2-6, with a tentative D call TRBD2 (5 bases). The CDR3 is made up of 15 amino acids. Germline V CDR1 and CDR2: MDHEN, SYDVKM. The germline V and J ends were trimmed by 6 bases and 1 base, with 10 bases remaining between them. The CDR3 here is CASSLTGSGANVLTF. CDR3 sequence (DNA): TGTGCCAGCAGCCTGACGGGATCTGGGGCCAACGTCCTGACTTTC.

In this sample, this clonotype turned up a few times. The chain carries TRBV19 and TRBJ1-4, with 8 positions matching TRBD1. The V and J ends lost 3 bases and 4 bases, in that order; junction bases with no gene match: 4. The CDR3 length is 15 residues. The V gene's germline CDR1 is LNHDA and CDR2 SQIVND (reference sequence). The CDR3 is CASSMGTGFNEKLFF. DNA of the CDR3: TGTGCCAGTAGTATGGGGACAGGTTTTAATGAAAAACTGTTTTTT.

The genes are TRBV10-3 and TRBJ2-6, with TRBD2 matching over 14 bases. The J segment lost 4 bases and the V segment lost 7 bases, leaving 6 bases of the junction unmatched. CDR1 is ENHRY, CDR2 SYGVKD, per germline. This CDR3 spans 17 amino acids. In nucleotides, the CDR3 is TGTGCCATCAACCCGGGACTAGCGGGAGCAGGGGCCAACGTCCTGACTTTC. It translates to CAINPGLAGAGANVLTF.

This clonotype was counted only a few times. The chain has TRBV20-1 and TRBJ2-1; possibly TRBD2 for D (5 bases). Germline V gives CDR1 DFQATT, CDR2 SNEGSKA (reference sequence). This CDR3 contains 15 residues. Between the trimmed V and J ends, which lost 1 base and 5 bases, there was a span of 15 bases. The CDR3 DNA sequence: TGCAGTGCTAGAGTACCCCTAGCCAGTAACAATGAGCAGTTCTTC. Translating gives CSARVPLASNNEQFF.

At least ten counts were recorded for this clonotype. The CDR3 DNA is TGTGCCAGCAGCTTAGGGCTAGCACCCTACCAAGAGACCCAGTACTTC. Translation gives CASSLGLAPYQETQYF. The V and J genes are TRBV7-8 and TRBJ2-5, with a tentative D call TRBD2 (5 bases). Trimming took off 1 base at V and 0 bases at J, with 12 bases between the two ends. The CDR3 covers 16 residues. In germline, CDR1 is SGHVS, CDR2 FQNEAQ.

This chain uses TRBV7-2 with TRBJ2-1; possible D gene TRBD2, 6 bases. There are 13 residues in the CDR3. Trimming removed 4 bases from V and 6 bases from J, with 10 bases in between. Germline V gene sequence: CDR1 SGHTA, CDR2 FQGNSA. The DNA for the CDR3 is TGTGCCAGCAGCTGGGACTTTGCCAATGAGCAGTTCTTC. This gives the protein CASSWDFANEQFF.

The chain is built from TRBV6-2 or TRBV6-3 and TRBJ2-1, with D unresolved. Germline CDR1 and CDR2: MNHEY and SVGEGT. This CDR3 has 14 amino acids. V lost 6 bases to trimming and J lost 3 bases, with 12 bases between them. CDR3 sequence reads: CASSPLLDYNEQFF. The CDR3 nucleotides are TGTGCCAGCAGCCCACTCCTCGACTACAATGAGCAGTTCTTC.

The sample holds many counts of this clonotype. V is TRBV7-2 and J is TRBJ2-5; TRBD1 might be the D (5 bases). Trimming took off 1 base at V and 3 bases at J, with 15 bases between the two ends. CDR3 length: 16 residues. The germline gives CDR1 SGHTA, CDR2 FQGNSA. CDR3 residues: CASSLGGPSYKETQYF. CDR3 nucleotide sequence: TGTGCCAGCAGCTTAGGGGGCCCTAGTTACAAAGAGACCCAGTACTTC. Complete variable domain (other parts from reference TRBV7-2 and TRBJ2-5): GAGVSQSPSNKVTEKGKDVELRCDPISGHTALYWYRQSLGQGLEFLIYFQGNSAPDKSGLPSDRFSAERTGGSVSTLTIQRTQQEDSAVYLCASSLGGPSYKETQYFGPGTRLLVL.

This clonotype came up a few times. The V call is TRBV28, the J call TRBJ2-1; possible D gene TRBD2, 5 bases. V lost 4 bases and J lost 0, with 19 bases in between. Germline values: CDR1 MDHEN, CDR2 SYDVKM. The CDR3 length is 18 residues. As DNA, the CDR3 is TGTGCCAGCAGTTCCCCATTTAAGCGGAGCAGCTCCTACAATGAGCAGTTCTTC. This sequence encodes CASSSPFKRSSSYNEQFF. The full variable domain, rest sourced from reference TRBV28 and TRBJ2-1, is DVKVTQSSRYLVKRTGEKVFLECVQDMDHENMFWYRQDPGLGLRLIYFSYDVKMKEKGDIPEGYSVSREKKERFSLILESASTNQTSMYLCASSSPFKRSSSYNEQFFGPGTRLTVL.

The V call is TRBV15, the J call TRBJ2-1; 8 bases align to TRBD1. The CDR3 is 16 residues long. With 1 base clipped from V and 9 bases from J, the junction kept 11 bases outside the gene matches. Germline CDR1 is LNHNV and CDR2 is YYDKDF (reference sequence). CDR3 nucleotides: TGTGCCACCAGCAGAGGTTCAGGGGGCGCGGTGATTGAGCAGTTCTTC. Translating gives CATSRGSGGAVIEQFF.

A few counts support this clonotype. This chain's CDR3 is CASSLGVGGNTDTQYF. The CDR3 DNA sequence: TGTGCCAGCAGCTTAGGAGTGGGGGGAAACACAGATACGCAGTATTTT. The chain carries TRBV7-6 and TRBJ2-3; D possibly corresponds to TRBD2 (6 bases). V dropped 1 base and J dropped 2 bases, with 13 bases sitting between them. CDR1 and CDR2 (germline): SGHVS, FNYEAQ. This CDR3 comprises 16 residues.